This TCR beta chain was captured in a study of T cell repertoires in cytomegalovirus infection. In the study overall: Evidence of both CMV infection and a matching HLA type came from public TCR beta signatures.

TCRdb re-derived calls from the reads in MiXCR, one entry per CDR3 protein. The data show about 180,000 distinct CDR3 sequences, with about 15% seen just once and 25% to 30% held by the top ten. CDR3 length equals 13 residues. Germline lookup yields CDR1 SQVTM and CDR2 ANQGSEA. The junction had 2 bases not matched to a gene; V was cut back by 5 bases and J by 4 bases. The chain couples TRBV29-1 to TRBJ2-7; 13 nucleotides agree with TRBD2. The TCR sequence derives from a human donor in good health (CMV status not recorded). Some clones in this sample may be carry-over from other donors' samples. Input material: PBMCs. The DNA of the CDR3 is TGCAGCGTTAGGACTAGCGGGAGTTACGAGCAGTACTTC. Its protein is CSVRTSGSYEQYF.